The subject of this entry is one T cell receptor beta chain. What it binds is not known. This specimen comes from a study of shared clonotypes between healthy human individuals. Regarding the study as a whole: The rarefaction results pointed to incomplete sorted-subset sequencing despite large depth.

Recent acute infections and vaccinations were absent in the healthy HIV-negative adult donors. Authors' methods: Filtering differed for immunoSEQ, which gave only junction sequences without quality scores. This table comes from immunoSEQ multiplex PCR, and its TCRdb copy is limited to in-frame clones, with some not included. For V, J and clone size, that table is used; D and trimming come from the DNA. The sample gives about 330,000 clones, 74% of which show up once; 9% to 12% is in the top ten. In germline, CDR1 is SGHNT, CDR2 YYREEE (reference sequence). The CDR3 totals 14 residues. Trimming left V 0 bases short and J 1 base short, with 6 bases between.

The clonotype comes from a young man in good health. The sample was memory CD4+ T cells sorted from blood. Subset: CD45RA-negative fraction. The J gene is TRBJ2-3, the V gene TRBV5-4; D gene uncertain. The CDR3 coding sequence is TGTGCCAGCAGCTTGGTGCGCCGCACAGATACGCAGTATTTT. Translating it yields CASSLVRRTDTQYF.